This record concerns one T cell receptor (beta chain) sequence. Germline-derived CDR1 and CDR2 are MNHEY and SMNVEV (reference sequence). V trimming: 7 bases; J trimming: 1 base; junction bases outside the gene matches: 13. The CDR3 runs 17 residues. The data stem from a study of T-cell reconstitution after alpha-beta-depleted transplantation in children. TCRbeta library preparation incorporated unique molecular identifiers. TCRdb re-derived calls from the PCR reads in MiXCR, one entry per CDR3 protein. Of 300,000 to 400,000 distinct CDR3 sequences in the sample, approximately 12% were seen once. The TCR originated in a human donor who donated a stem cell graft to a child with Fanconi anemia. This sample comprised PBMCs, obtained from the stem cell graft. The chain couples TRBV27 to TRBJ2-1; 7 nucleotides agree with TRBD2. In DNA, the CDR3 is TGTGCCAGCACCCGGACTAAGCGGGACTATTCCTACAATGAGCAGTTCTTC. It yields the protein CASTRTKRDYSYNEQFF.